This passage covers 12 T cell receptor beta chains from one sample sequenced in a study of cytomegalovirus exposure and HLA in healthy donors. PCR employed 60 Vbeta and 13 Jbeta primers. Here immunoSEQ multiplex PCR was the method, and the copy in TCRdb shows in-frame clones only, minus some. The repertoire has around 70,000 clones, roughly 81% of them found once; the top ten carry about an eighth. Sequenced input: PBMCs. These receptors all stem from a human donor in good health.

This clone has a single count. This chain joins TRBV27 and TRBJ2-1, with 8 bases aligning to TRBD1. V was pared by 3 bases and J by 7 bases, with 8 bases of the junction left unmatched. The germline gives CDR1 MNHEY, CDR2 SMNVEV (reference sequence). The CDR3 length is 15 residues. The CDR3 loop is CASSFLDRAGNEQFF. The CDR3 DNA reads TGTGCCAGCAGTTTCCTGGACAGGGCTGGTAATGAGCAGTTCTTC.

The rearrangement uses TRBV7-3 and TRBJ2-1, with 7 positions matching TRBD1. Germline-derived CDR1 and CDR2 are SGHTA and FQGTGA. CDR3 size: 15 residues. The ends lost 5 bases at V and 0 bases at J; junction bases unmatched: 4. CDR3 bases: TGTGCCAGCAGCCCACAGGGGAGCTCCTACAATGAGCAGTTCTTC. Protein product: CASSPQGSSYNEQFF.

The chain has TRBV2 and TRBJ2-3, with D unclear. The length of the CDR3 is 13 residues. Germline V CDR1 and CDR2: SNHLY, FYNNEI. V was trimmed by 10 bases and J by 1 base, leaving 12 bases between them. The CDR3 is CAIPSPGTDTQYF. Here the CDR3 DNA reads TGTGCCATCCCAAGCCCGGGCACAGATACGCAGTATTTT. Full variable domain (rest looked up from reference TRBV2 and TRBJ2-3): EPEVTQTPSHQVTQMGQEVILRCVPISNHLYFYWYRQILGQKVEFLVSFYNNEISEKSEIFDDQFSVERPDGSNFTLKIRSTKLEDSAMYFCAIPSPGTDTQYFGPGTRLTVL.

V and J are TRBV6-1 and TRBJ2-3; 9 bases fit TRBD2. CDR1 MNHNS and CDR2 SASEGT come from the germline V gene. V was clipped by 10 bases and J by 8 bases; unmatched bases: 10. The CDR3 extends over 13 amino acids. CDR3 sequence (DNA): TGTGCCACTTCTAGCGGGAAATTGCCTACGCAGTATTTT. Residues: CATSSGKLPTQYF.

This clone occurred a few times. The chain couples TRBV5-1 to TRBJ2-2, with a weak D call TRBD2 (5 bases). CDR3 length: 15 amino acids. CDR1 and CDR2 from the germline V gene are SGHRS and YFSETQ. V lost 1 base and J lost 0, with 7 bases in between. Here the CDR3 reads CASSLYGTNTGELFF. In nucleotides, the CDR3 is TGCGCCAGCAGCTTGTACGGGACGAACACCGGGGAGCTGTTTTTT.

The rearrangement uses TRBV6-1 and TRBJ2-5; D unclear. CDR3 length: 14 residues. Germline V gene sequence: CDR1 MNHNS, CDR2 SASEGT. V was cut by 4 bases and J by 1 base, with 10 bases left in between. The CDR3 DNA follows: TGTGCCAGCAGTGCCGGGTGGTTCCAAGAGACCCAGTACTTC. Translating it yields CASSAGWFQETQYF.

The J gene is TRBJ2-5, the V gene TRBV6-6, with D uncertain. V lost 0 bases, J lost 2 bases, and 7 bases lay in between. Germline CDR1 MNHNY, CDR2 SVGAGI (reference sequence). The CDR3 covers 14 residues. CDR3 protein: CASSYSSRQETQYF. The CDR3 nucleotides read TGTGCCAGCAGTTACTCGAGCCGGCAAGAGACCCAGTACTTC.

The V gene is TRBV6-5, the J gene TRBJ1-1, with 9 bases fitting TRBD1. The CDR3 is made up of 15 amino acids. CDR1 and CDR2 (germline): MNHEY, SVGAGI. Unmatched junction bases numbered 17, after V lost 6 bases and J lost 12 bases. DNA for the CDR3: TGTGCCAGCAGCGAAAATACAGGGGGCGCGGGAAGAACTTTCTTT. Translating it yields CASSENTGGAGRTFF.

The J gene is TRBJ1-1, the V gene TRBV14, with D uncertain. This CDR3 is built from 12 residues. Trimming cost V 0 bases and J 12 bases, with 11 bases left between them. The germline V gene has CDR1 SGHDN and CDR2 FVKESK. The CDR3 reads CASSQEKARTFF. The CDR3 nucleotides read TGTGCCAGCAGCCAAGAGAAGGCCAGGACTTTCTTT.

The J gene is TRBJ1-2, the V gene TRBV19; D uncertain. The CDR3 spans 17 residues. The V end lost 0 bases, the J end lost 5 bases, and 19 bases lay between the germline ends. The germline gives CDR1 LNHDA, CDR2 SQIVND (reference sequence). The CDR3 DNA reads TGTGCCAGTAGTATAGACCCTTGGTCGACGGACTCTTATGGCTACACCTTC. It encodes CASSIDPWSTDSYGYTF.

A remark on this clone: At one boundary the junction diverges from the germline segment, which might be a read error. The V gene is TRBV7-7, the J gene TRBJ2-1, with 10 bases lining up with TRBD1. Germline V lookup: CDR1 SSHAT, CDR2 FNYEAQ (reference sequence). The CDR3 sequence is 13 residues long. This CDR3 is CASSPDGDRGLVF. The CDR3 DNA reads TGTGCCAGCAGCCCAGACGGGGACAGGGGATTAGTCTTC.

This chain links TRBV6-6 with TRBJ1-1, with D perhaps TRBD1 (6 bases). The germline V and J ends were trimmed by 2 bases and 3 bases, with 13 bases remaining between them. The CDR3 covers 15 residues. Germline V gene sequence: CDR1 MNHNY, CDR2 SVGAGI (reference sequence). The CDR3 region is CASSYGGPRYTEAFF. DNA of the CDR3: TGTGCCAGCAGTTACGGGGGCCCGAGGTACACTGAAGCTTTCTTT.